Below, 17 T cell receptor beta chains from the same sample are listed, as sequenced in a study of cytomegalovirus exposure and HLA in healthy donors. The PCR employed 60 Vbeta primers together with 13 Jbeta primers. The method was immunoSEQ multiplex PCR; TCRdb's version includes in-frame clones alone and lacks a portion of them. This table holds some 150,000 clones, 9.4% found once. The sequenced sample was PBMCs. All receptors derive from a male donor in good health and CMV-seronegative.

The chain recombines TRBV2 with TRBJ2-1; weak D call: TRBD2 (6 bases). There are 16 residues in the CDR3. V gave up 7 bases and J gave up 5 bases, with 21 bases separating them. Germline V gene data show CDR1 as SNHLY and CDR2 as FYNNEI. The CDR3 spells CASIGVAALPDNEQFF. CDR3 nucleotide sequence: TGTGCCAGCATCGGGGTAGCGGCCCTACCAGACAATGAGCAGTTCTTC. Full variable domain (remainder filled in from reference TRBV2 and TRBJ2-1): EPEVTQTPSHQVTQMGQEVILRCVPISNHLYFYWYRQILGQKVEFLVSFYNNEISEKSEIFDDQFSVERPDGSNFTLKIRSTKLEDSAMYFCASIGVAALPDNEQFFGPGTRLTVL.

The chain uses TRBV2 and TRBJ1-3; D is uncertain. V was trimmed by 6 bases and J by 3 bases, leaving 6 bases between them. The CDR3 spans 12 residues. Looked up from germline, CDR1 is SNHLY and CDR2 is FYNNEI. The chain's CDR3 is CASRELGNTIYF. The CDR3 DNA is TGTGCCAGCAGGGAACTTGGAAACACCATATATTTT.

The chain has TRBV4-3 and TRBJ2-5; D is unclear. Germline V gene sequence: CDR1 LGHNA, CDR2 YSLEER. Trimming pared 2 bases from V and 3 bases from J, leaving 13 bases between. The CDR3 consists of 15 residues. The chain's CDR3 is CASSQSIRGEETQYF. CDR3 sequence (DNA): TGCGCCAGCAGCCAATCGATTAGAGGCGAAGAGACCCAGTACTTC.

This clone appeared a few times. This chain uses TRBV15 with TRBJ1-3; D unclear. Germline V gene lookup returns CDR1 LNHNV and CDR2 YYDKDF (reference sequence). This CDR3 region has 17 residues. The V end was cut by 1 base, the J end by 0 bases, with 13 bases between. The CDR3 DNA follows: TGTGCCACCAGCAGAGGGGCAGCGGGCAGCTCTGGAAACACCATATATTTT. This codes for CATSRGAAGSSGNTIYF.

This clone was seen more than once but under ten times. The genes are TRBV28 and TRBJ2-7; a possible D gene is TRBD2 (6 bases). CDR3 length equals 17 residues. V was shortened by 6 bases and J by 6 bases, with 27 bases between the two germline ends. The germline V gene encodes CDR1 MDHEN and CDR2 SYDVKM. CDR3 DNA: TGTGCCAGCAGCCATAGGGTAGCGGTGCCGTGGATTATCGAGCAGTACTTC. Its protein product is CASSHRVAVPWIIEQYF.

The V gene is TRBV6-4, the J gene TRBJ1-6, with 7 positions matching TRBD1. Germline V gene data show CDR1 as MRHNA and CDR2 as SNTAGT. Germline trimming cut 5 bases from V and 11 bases from J; bases unmatched to any gene: 9. The CDR3 is 14 amino acids. This CDR3 reads CASSQQGLGTPLHF. The CDR3, as DNA: TGTGCCAGCAGTCAACAGGGGCTGGGGACACCCCTCCACTTT.

The gene calls are TRBV7-9 and TRBJ1-3, with D possibly TRBD1 on 6 matching bases. Looked up from germline, CDR1 is SEHNR and CDR2 is FQNEAQ (reference sequence). Trimming stripped 0 bases from V and 4 bases from J, with 13 bases between. The CDR3 is 16 amino acids. The CDR3 nucleotides are TGTGCCAGCAGCTTAGCTGGGCAGGGGATGGGAAACACCATATATTTT. Encoded protein: CASSLAGQGMGNTIYF.

This clone has more than one count but fewer than ten. The chain is built from TRBV28 and TRBJ2-1; 13 bases map to TRBD2. This CDR3 is built from 16 residues. Trimming took 3 bases from V and 6 from J; bases not matched to a gene: 5. Germline loops: CDR1 MDHEN, CDR2 SYDVKM. Here the CDR3 reads CASSFSRTSGSNEQFF. In nucleotides, the CDR3 is TGTGCCAGCAGTTTCTCTCGGACTAGCGGGAGCAATGAGCAGTTCTTC.

The rearrangement uses TRBV10-3 and TRBJ1-6; the match to TRBD1 covers 9 bases. J lost 7 bases, V lost 4 bases, and 5 bases had no gene match. The CDR3 consists of 15 residues. CDR1 and CDR2 from the germline V gene are ENHRY and SYGVKD. The CDR3 nucleotides read TGTGCCATCAGTGCACAGGGGGCGGGAAATTCACCCCTCCACTTT. It translates to CAISAQGAGNSPLHF.

This chain links TRBV30 with TRBJ2-3; D may be TRBD1 (6 bases). V was pared by 2 bases and J by 1 base, with 13 bases between. Germline values: CDR1 GTSNPN, CDR2 SVGIG (reference sequence). The CDR3 is 15 amino acids. As DNA, the CDR3 is TGTGCCTGGAGTTTCTTCGGACAGCGCACAGATACGCAGTATTTT. It is translated as CAWSFFGQRTDTQYF.

This rearrangement joins TRBV11-1 to TRBJ2-1; D perhaps matches TRBD2 (6 bases). The CDR3 totals 16 residues. The germline CDR1 and CDR2 sequences are SGHAT and FQDESV (reference sequence). V gave up 0 bases and J gave up 4 bases, with 13 bases separating them. CDR3 nucleotide sequence: TGTGCCAGCAGCTTAGCGTCGGACTATCCATACAATGAGCAGTTCTTC. Translated: CASSLASDYPYNEQFF.

This rearrangement joins TRBV15 to TRBJ2-7; 7 nucleotides line up with TRBD1. Germline CDR1 reads LNHNV; CDR2 reads YYDKDF (reference sequence). Unmatched junction bases numbered 2, after V lost 3 bases and J lost 0 bases. CDR3 length: 14 residues. The CDR3 region has the DNA TGTGCCACCAGCAGCCGGGACAGCTCCTACGAGCAGTACTTC. Protein sequence: CATSSRDSSYEQYF.

This clone has more than one count but fewer than ten. The chain carries TRBV7-9 and TRBJ2-7; 9 positions agree with TRBD1. The germline V gene has CDR1 SEHNR and CDR2 FQNEAQ (reference sequence). With V trimmed by 2 bases and J by 2 bases, 10 bases remained unmatched. The CDR3 spans 17 residues. The CDR3 is CASSLMDRGYSAYEQYF. The CDR3 bases are TGTGCCAGCAGCTTAATGGACAGGGGATACTCCGCCTACGAGCAGTACTTC.

This clone was counted a few times. V gene TRBV5-6 combines with J gene TRBJ1-2, with 7 bases that match TRBD1. With 4 bases clipped from V and 7 bases from J, the junction kept 10 bases outside the gene matches. This CDR3 has 14 residues. CDR1 SGHDT and CDR2 YYEEEE come from the germline V gene. The CDR3 sequence: CASSTGDSSPGYTF. The CDR3 region has the DNA TGTGCCAGCAGCACAGGGGACAGCTCCCCTGGCTACACCTTC.

This clone was recorded a few times. The chain carries TRBV28 and TRBJ1-5, with 10 bases fitting TRBD1. Per the germline V gene, CDR1 is MDHEN and CDR2 is SYDVKM. V lost 6 bases to trimming and J lost 1 base; unmatched junction nucleotides: 9. The CDR3 length is 17 residues. The CDR3 DNA is TGTGCCAGCAGCCTGGGAGGGACAGGGGCGAGCAATCAGCCCCAGCATTTT. As protein: CASSLGGTGASNQPQHF.

This clone has more than one count but fewer than ten. The genes are TRBV4-1 and TRBJ2-7, with unresolved D. The ends were cut back, 1 base at V and 5 bases at J, with 9 bases in the middle. CDR3 length equals 13 residues. Germline-derived CDR1 and CDR2 are MGHRA and YSYEKL. CDR3 DNA: TGCGCCAGCAGCCAAGGTAACATCGACGAGCAGTACTTC. Amino acid sequence: CASSQGNIDEQYF.

This clone was detected a few times. J is TRBJ2-1 and V is TRBV19; D is possibly TRBD2 (5 bases). The germline V and J ends were trimmed by 5 bases and 7 bases, with 30 bases remaining between them. Germline CDR1 LNHDA, CDR2 SQIVND (reference sequence). The CDR3 is made up of 19 amino acids. CDR3 nucleotides: TGTGCCAGTAGTTCCCGCATGGACCACGAGAGGGCCGACTTGAATGAGCAGTTCTTC. This encodes CASSSRMDHERADLNEQFF.